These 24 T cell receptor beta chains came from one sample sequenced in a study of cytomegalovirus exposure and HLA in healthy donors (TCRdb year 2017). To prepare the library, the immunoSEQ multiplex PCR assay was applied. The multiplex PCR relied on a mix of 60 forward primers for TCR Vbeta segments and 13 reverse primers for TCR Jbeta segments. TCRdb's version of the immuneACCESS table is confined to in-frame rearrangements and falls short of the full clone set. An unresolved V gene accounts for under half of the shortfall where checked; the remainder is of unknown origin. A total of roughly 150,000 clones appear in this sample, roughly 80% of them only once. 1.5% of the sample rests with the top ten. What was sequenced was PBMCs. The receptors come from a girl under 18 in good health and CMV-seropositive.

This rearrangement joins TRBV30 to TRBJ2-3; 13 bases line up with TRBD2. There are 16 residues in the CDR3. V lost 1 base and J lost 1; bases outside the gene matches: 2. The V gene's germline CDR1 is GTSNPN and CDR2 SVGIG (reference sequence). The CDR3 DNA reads TGTGCCTGGAGTGGTGGGACTAGCGGGGGCACAGATACGCAGTATTTT. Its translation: CAWSGGTSGGTDTQYF.

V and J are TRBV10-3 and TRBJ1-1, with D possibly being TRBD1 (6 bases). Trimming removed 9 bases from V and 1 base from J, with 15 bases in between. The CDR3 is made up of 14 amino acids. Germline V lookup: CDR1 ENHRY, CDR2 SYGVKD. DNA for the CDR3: TGTGCCATGGGGAAAGGGGGGGCGAACACTGAAGCTTTCTTT. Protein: CAMGKGGANTEAFF.

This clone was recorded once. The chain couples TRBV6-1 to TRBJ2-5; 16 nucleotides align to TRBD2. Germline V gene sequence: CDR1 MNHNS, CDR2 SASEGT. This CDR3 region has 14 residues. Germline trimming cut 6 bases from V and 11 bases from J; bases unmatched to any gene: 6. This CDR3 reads CASRGLAGGREQYF. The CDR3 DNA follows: TGTGCCAGCAGGGGACTAGCGGGGGGGCGGGAGCAGTACTTC.

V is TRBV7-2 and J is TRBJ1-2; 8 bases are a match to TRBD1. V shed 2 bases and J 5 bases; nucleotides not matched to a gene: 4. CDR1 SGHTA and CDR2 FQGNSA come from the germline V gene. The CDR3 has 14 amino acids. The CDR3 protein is CASSLSGGGYGYTF. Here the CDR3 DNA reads TGTGCCAGCAGCTTATCAGGGGGCGGGTATGGCTACACCTTC. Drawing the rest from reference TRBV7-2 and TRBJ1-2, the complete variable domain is GAGVSQSPSNKVTEKGKDVELRCDPISGHTALYWYRQSLGQGLEFLIYFQGNSAPDKSGLPSDRFSAERTGGSVSTLTIQRTQQEDSAVYLCASSLSGGGYGYTFGSGTRLTVV.

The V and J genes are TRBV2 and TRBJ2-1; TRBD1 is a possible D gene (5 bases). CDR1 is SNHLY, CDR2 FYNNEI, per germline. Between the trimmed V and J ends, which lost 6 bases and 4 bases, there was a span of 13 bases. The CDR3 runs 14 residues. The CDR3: CASRVHSGYNEQFF. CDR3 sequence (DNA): TGTGCCAGCAGGGTACACTCAGGGTACAATGAGCAGTTCTTC.

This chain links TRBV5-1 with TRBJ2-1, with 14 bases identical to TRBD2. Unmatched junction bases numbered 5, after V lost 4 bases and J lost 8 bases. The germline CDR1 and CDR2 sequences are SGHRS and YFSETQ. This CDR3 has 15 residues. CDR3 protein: CASSRTSGRIDEQFF. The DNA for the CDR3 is TGCGCCAGCAGCAGGACTAGCGGGAGGATCGATGAGCAGTTCTTC.

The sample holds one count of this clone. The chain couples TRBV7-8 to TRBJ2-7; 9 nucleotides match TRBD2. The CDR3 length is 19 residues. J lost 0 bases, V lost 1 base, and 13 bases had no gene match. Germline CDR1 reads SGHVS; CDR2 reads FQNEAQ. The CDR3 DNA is TGTGCCAGCAGCTTAGAGTTACTGGTAGCGGGGGTCCGCTCCTACGAGCAGTACTTC. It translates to CASSLELLVAGVRSYEQYF.

CDR3 region: CASSLDFPSNSEQFF. The CDR3 DNA follows: TGTGCCAGCAGCTTAGATTTTCCCTCCAATAGTGAGCAGTTCTTC. V and J are TRBV11-2 and TRBJ2-1; D is unclear. Germline loops: CDR1 SGHAT, CDR2 FQNNGV. V dropped 0 bases and J dropped 9 bases, with 15 bases sitting between them. The CDR3 loop spans 15 amino acids.

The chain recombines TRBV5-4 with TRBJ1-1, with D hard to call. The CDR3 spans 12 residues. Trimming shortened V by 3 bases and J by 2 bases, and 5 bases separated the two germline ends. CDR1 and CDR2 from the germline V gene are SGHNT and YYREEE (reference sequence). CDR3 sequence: CASSSINTEAFF. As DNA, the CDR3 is TGTGCCAGCAGCTCAATTAACACTGAAGCTTTCTTT.

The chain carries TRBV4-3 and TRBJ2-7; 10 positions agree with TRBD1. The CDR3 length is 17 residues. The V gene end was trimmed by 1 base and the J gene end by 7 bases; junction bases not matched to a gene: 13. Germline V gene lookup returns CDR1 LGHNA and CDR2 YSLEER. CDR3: CASSQGLPGQGNSEQYF. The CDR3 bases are TGCGCCAGCAGCCAAGGGCTGCCGGGACAGGGGAACAGTGAGCAGTACTTC.

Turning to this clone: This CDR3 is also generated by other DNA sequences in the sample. For the CDR3, the DNA is TGTGCCAGCAGTCCACAGGGTTCTGGGGCCAACGTCCTGACTTTC. Translation gives CASSPQGSGANVLTF. The chain carries TRBV28 and TRBJ2-6; D might be TRBD1 (6 bases). V gave up 5 bases and J gave up 1 base, with 9 bases separating them. This CDR3 contains 15 residues. From germline, CDR1 is MDHEN and CDR2 SYDVKM.

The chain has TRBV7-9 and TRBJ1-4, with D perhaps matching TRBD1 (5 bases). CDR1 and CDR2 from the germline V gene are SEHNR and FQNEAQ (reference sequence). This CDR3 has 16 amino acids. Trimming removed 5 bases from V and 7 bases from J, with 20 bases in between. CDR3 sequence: CASSPLPGYRGEKLFF. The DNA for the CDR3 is TGTGCCAGCAGCCCCCTCCCAGGGTATCGTGGTGAAAAACTGTTTTTT.

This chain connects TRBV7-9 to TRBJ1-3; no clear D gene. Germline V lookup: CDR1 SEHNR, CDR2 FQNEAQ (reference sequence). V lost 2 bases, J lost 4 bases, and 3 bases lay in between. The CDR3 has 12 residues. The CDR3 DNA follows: TGTGCCAGCAGCTTACAAGGAAACACCATATATTTT. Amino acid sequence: CASSLQGNTIYF.

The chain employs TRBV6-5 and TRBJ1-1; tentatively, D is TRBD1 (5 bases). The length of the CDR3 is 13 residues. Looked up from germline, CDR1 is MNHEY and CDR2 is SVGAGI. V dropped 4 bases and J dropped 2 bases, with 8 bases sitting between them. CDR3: CASSWGGNTEAFF. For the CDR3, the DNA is TGTGCCAGCAGTTGGGGGGGAAACACTGAAGCTTTCTTT.

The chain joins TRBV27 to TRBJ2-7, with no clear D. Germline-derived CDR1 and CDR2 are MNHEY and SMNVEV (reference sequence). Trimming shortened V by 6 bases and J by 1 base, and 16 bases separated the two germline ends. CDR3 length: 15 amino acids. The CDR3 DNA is TGTGCCAGCAGCCGATTATCTGCGGATTCCTACGAGCAGTACTTC. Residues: CASSRLSADSYEQYF.

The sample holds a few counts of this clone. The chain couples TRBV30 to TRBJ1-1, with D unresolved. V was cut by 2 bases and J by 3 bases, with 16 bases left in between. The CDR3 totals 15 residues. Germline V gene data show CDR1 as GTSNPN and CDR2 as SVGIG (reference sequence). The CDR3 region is CAWSIYRGWDTEAFF. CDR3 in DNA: TGTGCCTGGAGTATCTATCGAGGGTGGGACACTGAAGCTTTCTTT.

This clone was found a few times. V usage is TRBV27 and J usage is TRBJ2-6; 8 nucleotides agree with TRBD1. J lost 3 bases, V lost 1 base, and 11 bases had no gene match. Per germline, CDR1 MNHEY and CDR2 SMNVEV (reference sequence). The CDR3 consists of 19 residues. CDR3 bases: TGTGCCAGCAGTTTATTCGGGACAGGTCCTATACGTGGGGCCAACGTCCTGACTTTC. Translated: CASSLFGTGPIRGANVLTF.

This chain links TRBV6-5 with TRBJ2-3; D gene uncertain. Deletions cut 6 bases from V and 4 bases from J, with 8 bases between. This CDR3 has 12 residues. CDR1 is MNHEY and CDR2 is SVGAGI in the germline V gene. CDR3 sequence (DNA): TGTGCCAGCAGAACAGCTCCAGATACGCAGTATTTT. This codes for CASRTAPDTQYF.

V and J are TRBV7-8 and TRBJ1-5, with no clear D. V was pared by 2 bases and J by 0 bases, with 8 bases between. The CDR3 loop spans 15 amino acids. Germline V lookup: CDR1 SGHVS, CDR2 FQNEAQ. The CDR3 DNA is TGTGCCAGCAGCTTATGGCCAAATAGCAATCAGCCCCAGCATTTT. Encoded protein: CASSLWPNSNQPQHF.

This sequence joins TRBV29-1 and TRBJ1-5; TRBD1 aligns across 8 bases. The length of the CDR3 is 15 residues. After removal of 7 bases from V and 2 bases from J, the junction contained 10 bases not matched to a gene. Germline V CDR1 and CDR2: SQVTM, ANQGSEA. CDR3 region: CSDLGQGGGNQPQHF. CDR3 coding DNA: TGCAGCGACCTAGGACAGGGCGGGGGCAATCAGCCCCAGCATTTT.

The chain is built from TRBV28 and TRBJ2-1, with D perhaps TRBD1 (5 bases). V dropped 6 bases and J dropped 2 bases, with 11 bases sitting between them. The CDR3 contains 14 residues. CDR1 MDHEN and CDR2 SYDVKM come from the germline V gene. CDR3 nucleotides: TGTGCCAGCAGGGTCGCAGGGACCTACAATGAGCAGTTCTTC. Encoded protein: CASRVAGTYNEQFF.

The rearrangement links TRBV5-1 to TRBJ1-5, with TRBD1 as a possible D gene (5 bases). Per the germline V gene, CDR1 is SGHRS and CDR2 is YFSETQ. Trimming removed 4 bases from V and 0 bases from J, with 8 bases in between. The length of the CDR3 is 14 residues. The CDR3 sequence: CASSADSSNQPQHF. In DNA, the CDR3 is TGCGCCAGCAGCGCTGACAGTAGCAATCAGCCCCAGCATTTT. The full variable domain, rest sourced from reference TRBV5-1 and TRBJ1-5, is KAGVTQTPRYLIKTRGQQVTLSCSPISGHRSVSWYQQTPGQGLQFLFEYFSETQRNKGNFPGRFSGRQFSNSRSEMNVSTLELGDSALYLCASSADSSNQPQHFGDGTRLSIL.

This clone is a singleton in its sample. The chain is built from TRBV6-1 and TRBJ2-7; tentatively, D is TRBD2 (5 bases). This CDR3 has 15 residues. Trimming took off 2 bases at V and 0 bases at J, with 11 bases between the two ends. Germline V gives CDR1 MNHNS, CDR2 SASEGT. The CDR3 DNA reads TGTGCCAGCAGTGAACCCGGACTGAGCTCCTACGAGCAGTACTTC. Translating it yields CASSEPGLSSYEQYF.

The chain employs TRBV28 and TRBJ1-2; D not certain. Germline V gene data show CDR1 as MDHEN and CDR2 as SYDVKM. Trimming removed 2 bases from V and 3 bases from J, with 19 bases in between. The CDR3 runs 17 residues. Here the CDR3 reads CASSLREGPPTYYGYTF. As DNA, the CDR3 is TGTGCCAGCAGTTTAAGGGAGGGTCCCCCTACCTACTATGGCTACACCTTC.